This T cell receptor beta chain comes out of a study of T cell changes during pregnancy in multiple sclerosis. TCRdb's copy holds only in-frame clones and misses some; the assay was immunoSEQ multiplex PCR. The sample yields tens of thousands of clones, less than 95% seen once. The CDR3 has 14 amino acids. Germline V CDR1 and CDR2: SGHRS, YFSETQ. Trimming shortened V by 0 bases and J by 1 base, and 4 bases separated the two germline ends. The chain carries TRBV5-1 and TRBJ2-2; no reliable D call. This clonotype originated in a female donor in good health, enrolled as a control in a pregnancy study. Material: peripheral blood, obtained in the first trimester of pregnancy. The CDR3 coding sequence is TGCGCCAGCAGCTTGGGTATGAACACCGGGGAGCTGTTTTTT. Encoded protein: CASSLGMNTGELFF.